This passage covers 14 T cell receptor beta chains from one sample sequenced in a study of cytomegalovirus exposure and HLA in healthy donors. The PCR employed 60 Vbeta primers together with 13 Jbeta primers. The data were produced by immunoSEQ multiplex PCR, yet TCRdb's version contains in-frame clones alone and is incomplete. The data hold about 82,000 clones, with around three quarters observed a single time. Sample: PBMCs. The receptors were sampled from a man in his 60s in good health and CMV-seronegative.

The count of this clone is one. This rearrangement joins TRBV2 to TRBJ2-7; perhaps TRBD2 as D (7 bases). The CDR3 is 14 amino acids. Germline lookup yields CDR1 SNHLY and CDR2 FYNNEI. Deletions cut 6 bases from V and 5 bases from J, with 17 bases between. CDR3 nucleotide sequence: TGTGCCAGCAGGGAGGGGGGGTTTAACCACGAGCAGTACTTC. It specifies CASREGGFNHEQYF.

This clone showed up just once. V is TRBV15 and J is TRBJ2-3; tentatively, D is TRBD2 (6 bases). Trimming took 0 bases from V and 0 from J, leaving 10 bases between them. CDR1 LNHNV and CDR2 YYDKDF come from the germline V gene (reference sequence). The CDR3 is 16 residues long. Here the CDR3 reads CATSRDFGTSTDTQYF. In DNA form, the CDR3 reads TGTGCCACCAGCAGAGATTTTGGGACTAGCACAGATACGCAGTATTTT.

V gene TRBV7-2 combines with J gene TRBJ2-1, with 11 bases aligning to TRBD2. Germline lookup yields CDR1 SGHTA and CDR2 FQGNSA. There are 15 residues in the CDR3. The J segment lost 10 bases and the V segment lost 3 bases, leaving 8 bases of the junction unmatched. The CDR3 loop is CASSLRWVAGGEQFF. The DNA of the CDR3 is TGTGCCAGCAGCTTGAGGTGGGTAGCGGGGGGGGAGCAGTTCTTC.

CDR3: CASHSGSGTGELFF. In DNA form, the CDR3 reads TGTGCCAGCCACAGCGGATCGGGGACCGGGGAGCTGTTTTTT. This chain joins TRBV7-2 and TRBJ2-2; TRBD2 might be the D (5 bases). The V end was cut by 8 bases, the J end by 5 bases, with 15 bases between. The CDR3 covers 14 residues. Germline CDR1 is SGHTA and CDR2 is FQGNSA.

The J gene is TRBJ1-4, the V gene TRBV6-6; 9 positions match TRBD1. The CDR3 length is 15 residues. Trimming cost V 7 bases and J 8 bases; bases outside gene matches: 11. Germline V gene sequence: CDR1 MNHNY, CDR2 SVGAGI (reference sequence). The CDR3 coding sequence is TGTGCCAGCAAGAGGGGACAGGGTGAAGGGGAAAAACTGTTTTTT. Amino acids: CASKRGQGEGEKLFF.

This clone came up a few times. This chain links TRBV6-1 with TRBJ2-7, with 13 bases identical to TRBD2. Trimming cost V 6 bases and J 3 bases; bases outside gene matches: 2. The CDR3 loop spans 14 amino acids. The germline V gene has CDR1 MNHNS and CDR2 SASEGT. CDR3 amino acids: CASRGTSGDYEQYF. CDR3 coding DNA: TGTGCCAGCAGGGGGACTAGCGGGGACTACGAGCAGTACTTC.

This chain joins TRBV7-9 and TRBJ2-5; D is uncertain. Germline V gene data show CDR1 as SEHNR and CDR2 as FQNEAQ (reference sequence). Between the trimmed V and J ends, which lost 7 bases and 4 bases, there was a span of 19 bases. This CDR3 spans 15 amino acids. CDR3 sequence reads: CASTPPQPAGETQYF. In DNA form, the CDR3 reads TGTGCCAGCACCCCACCTCAACCGGCAGGAGAGACCCAGTACTTC.

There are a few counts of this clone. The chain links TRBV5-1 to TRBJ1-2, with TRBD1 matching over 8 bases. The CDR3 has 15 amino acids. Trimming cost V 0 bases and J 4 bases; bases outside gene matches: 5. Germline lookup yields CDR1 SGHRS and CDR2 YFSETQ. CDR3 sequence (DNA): TGCGCCAGCAGCTTGGGACGGGACAGGTCCTATGGCTACACCTTC. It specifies CASSLGRDRSYGYTF.

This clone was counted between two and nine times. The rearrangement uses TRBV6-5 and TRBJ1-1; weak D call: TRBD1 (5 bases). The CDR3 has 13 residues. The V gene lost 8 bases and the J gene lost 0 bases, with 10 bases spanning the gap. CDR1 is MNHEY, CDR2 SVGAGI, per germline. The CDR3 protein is CASGRGLNTEAFF. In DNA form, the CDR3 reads TGTGCCAGCGGCCGGGGGTTGAACACTGAAGCTTTCTTT.

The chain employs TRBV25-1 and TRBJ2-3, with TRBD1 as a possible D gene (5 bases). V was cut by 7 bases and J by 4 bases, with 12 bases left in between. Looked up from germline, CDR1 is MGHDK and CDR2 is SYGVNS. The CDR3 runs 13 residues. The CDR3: CASTNLGADTQYF. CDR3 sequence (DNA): TGTGCCAGCACAAACCTAGGGGCAGATACGCAGTATTTT. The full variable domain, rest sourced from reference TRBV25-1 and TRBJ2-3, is EADIYQTPRYLVIGTGKKITLECSQTMGHDKMYWYQQDPGMELHLIHYSYGVNSTEKGDLSSESTVSRIRTEHFPLTLESARPSHTSQYLCASTNLGADTQYFGPGTRLTVL.

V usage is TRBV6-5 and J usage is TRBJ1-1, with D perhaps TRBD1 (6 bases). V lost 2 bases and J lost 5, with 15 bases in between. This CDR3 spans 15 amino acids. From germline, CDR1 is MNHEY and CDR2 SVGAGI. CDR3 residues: CASSYRLQGRTEAFF. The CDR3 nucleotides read TGTGCCAGCAGTTACCGCCTACAGGGAAGAACTGAAGCTTTCTTT.

DNA of the CDR3: TGTGCCAGCAGCCTAGGACACGCGGGGACCCAGTACTTC. It codes for CASSLGHAGTQYF. The chain employs TRBV7-9 and TRBJ2-5; possibly TRBD1 or TRBD2 for D (5 bases each). CDR3 length: 13 amino acids. Per germline, CDR1 SEHNR and CDR2 FQNEAQ (reference sequence). V was trimmed by 5 bases and J by 7 bases, leaving 14 bases between them.

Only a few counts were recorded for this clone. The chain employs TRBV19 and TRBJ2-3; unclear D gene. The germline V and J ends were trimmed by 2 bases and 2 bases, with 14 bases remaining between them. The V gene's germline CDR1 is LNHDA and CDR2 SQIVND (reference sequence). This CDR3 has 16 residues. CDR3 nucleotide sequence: TGTGCCAGTAGTATACTGCGGCAGAGAAACACAGATACGCAGTATTTT. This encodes CASSILRQRNTDTQYF. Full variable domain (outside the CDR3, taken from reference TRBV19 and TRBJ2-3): DGGITQSPKYLFRKEGQNVTLSCEQNLNHDAMYWYRQDPGQGLRLIYYSQIVNDFQKGDIAEGYSVSREKKESFPLTVTSAQKNPTAFYLCASSILRQRNTDTQYFGPGTRLTVL.

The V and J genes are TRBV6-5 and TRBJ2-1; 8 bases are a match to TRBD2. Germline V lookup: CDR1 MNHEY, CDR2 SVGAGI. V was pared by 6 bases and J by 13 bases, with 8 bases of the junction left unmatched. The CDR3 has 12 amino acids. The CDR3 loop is CASSPVAGGQFF. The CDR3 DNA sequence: TGTGCCAGCAGCCCCGTGGCGGGGGGACAGTTCTTC.